Here is one T cell receptor (beta chain) with its context. No antigen is known for it. The data were obtained in a study of cytomegalovirus exposure and HLA in healthy donors. Looking at the study overall: It was reported in a later analysis that the same platform had been used for the roughly 130 validation repertoires as for the roughly 670 first-cohort repertoires. Study-wide points: Within the 100 to 150 validation repertoires, first-cohort TCR clusters tended to co-occur, according to a later analysis. Per published reports, the classifier diagnosed cytomegalovirus status with high specificity and sensitivity.

Measured with immunoSEQ multiplex PCR; TCRdb has only the in-frame clones, and not every one. The sample yields 150,000 to 200,000 clones, 84% seen once. The donors belonged to the approximately 120-subject validation cohort, separate from the roughly 670-subject first cohort. Between the trimmed V and J ends, which lost 1 base and 2 bases, there was a span of 7 bases. Looked up from germline, CDR1 is MGHRA and CDR2 is YSYEKL. CDR3 size: 14 residues. The clonotype originates from a man aged 18 to 29 in good health and CMV-seropositive. The V call is TRBV4-1, the J call TRBJ2-3; D is undetermined. Sequenced: PBMCs. Here the CDR3 DNA reads TGCGCCAGCAGCCAAGTTCTCCCCACAGATACGCAGTATTTT. Translated, it gives CASSQVLPTDTQYF.